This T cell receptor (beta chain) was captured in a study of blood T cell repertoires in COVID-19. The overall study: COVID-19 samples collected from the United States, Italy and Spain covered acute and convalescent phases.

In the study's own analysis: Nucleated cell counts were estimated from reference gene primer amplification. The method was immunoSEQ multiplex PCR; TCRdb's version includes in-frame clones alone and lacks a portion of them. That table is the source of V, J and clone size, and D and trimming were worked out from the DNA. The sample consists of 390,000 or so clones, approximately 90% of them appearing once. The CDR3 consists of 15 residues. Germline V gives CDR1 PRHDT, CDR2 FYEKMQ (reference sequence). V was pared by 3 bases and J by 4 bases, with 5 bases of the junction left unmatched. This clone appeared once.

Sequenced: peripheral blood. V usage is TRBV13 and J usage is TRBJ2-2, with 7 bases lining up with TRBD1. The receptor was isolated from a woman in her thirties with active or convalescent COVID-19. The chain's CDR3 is CASSFSGQSTGELFF. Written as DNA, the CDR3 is TGTGCCAGCAGCTTCTCGGGACAGAGCACCGGGGAGCTGTTTTTT. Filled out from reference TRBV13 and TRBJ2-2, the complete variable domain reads AAGVIQSPRHLIKEKRETATLKCYPIPRHDTVYWYQQGPGQDPQFLISFYEKMQSDKGSIPDRFSAQQFSDYHSELNMSSLELGDSALYFCASSFSGQSTGELFFGEGSRLTVL.